These 28 T cell receptor beta chains share one sample of origin, sequenced in a study of T cells in Graves' hyperthyroidism and ophthalmopathy. Amplification yielded TCR beta CDR3 regions, with RNA transcripts as the source. A first-round RT-PCR of the TCR CDR3 used the HTBI primer set. TCRdb reprocessed the multiplex PCR reads with MiXCR, giving one entry per CDR3 protein. The sample lists roughly 200,000 distinct CDR3 sequences, about 15% occurring once. Material for sequencing was blood. All receptors come from a woman aged 50 to 60 with Graves' hyperthyroidism.

Many counts were recorded for this clonotype. The rearrangement joins TRBV2 to TRBJ2-3, with D perhaps matching TRBD1 (6 bases). The V end was cut by 7 bases, the J end by 0 bases, with 11 bases between. CDR1 and CDR2 (germline): SNHLY, FYNNEI. The CDR3 is 14 residues long. This chain's CDR3 is CASTGTRSTDTQYF. CDR3 in DNA: TGTGCCAGCACCGGGACACGGAGCACAGATACGCAGTATTTT.

This clonotype has only one observation. The V and J genes are TRBV27 and TRBJ1-6, with D hard to call. Germline V gene sequence: CDR1 MNHEY, CDR2 SMNVEV (reference sequence). The ends were cut back, 5 bases at V and 8 bases at J, with 7 bases in the middle. CDR3 length: 12 residues. The CDR3 protein is CASSLPDSPLHF. The CDR3, as DNA: TGTGCCAGCAGTCTCCCAGATTCACCCCTCCACTTT.

This clonotype occurred many times. The chain uses TRBV30 and TRBJ1-2; weak D call: TRBD1 (6 bases). Trimming cost V 5 bases and J 5 bases, with 15 bases left between them. Germline V gene data show CDR1 as GTSNPN and CDR2 as SVGIG (reference sequence). This CDR3 has 13 amino acids. CDR3 protein: CAWVPTGRYGYTF. The CDR3 nucleotides read TGTGCCTGGGTACCAACAGGGCGGTATGGCTACACCTTC.

V is TRBV25-1 and J is TRBJ2-7, with TRBD1 matching over 8 bases. The V segment lost 5 bases and the J segment 2 bases; nucleotides outside the gene matches: 8. This CDR3 spans 15 amino acids. Germline-derived CDR1 and CDR2 are MGHDK and SYGVNS. Written as DNA, the CDR3 is TGTGCCAGCAGTACCCCGGACAGGGCTACCTACGAGCAGTACTTC. Its translation is CASSTPDRATYEQYF.

In its sample, this clonotype was seen once. The V gene is TRBV7-8, the J gene TRBJ1-1, with D perhaps TRBD1 (6 bases). Germline V gene sequence: CDR1 SGHVS, CDR2 FQNEAQ. Between the trimmed V and J ends, which lost 5 bases and 6 bases, there was a span of 13 bases. The CDR3 loop spans 13 amino acids. Here the CDR3 reads CASSPEAGAEAFF. CDR3 DNA sequence: TGTGCCAGCAGCCCCGAGGCAGGGGCTGAAGCTTTCTTT.

This chain uses TRBV20-1 with TRBJ2-3, with a possible D match to TRBD2 (5 bases). From germline, CDR1 is DFQATT and CDR2 SNEGSKA (reference sequence). The V gene lost 6 bases and the J gene lost 6 bases, with 13 bases spanning the gap. The CDR3 sequence is 12 residues long. CDR3 nucleotides: TGCAGTGCCGCCGGACTTCGGGATACGCAGTATTTT. Amino acid sequence: CSAAGLRDTQYF.

This clonotype occurred many times. The rearrangement uses TRBV7-3 and TRBJ2-1, with TRBD2 matching over 11 bases. The CDR3 has 18 amino acids. Germline V lookup: CDR1 SGHTA, CDR2 FQGTGA. The trim removed 2 bases at V and 8 bases at J, leaving 14 bases unmatched. The CDR3 sequence is CASSLLGGTSGSGDEQFF. DNA for the CDR3: TGTGCCAGCAGCTTACTAGGGGGAACTAGCGGGAGTGGTGATGAGCAGTTCTTC.

This clonotype has ten or more counts. The rearrangement joins TRBV12-3 or TRBV12-4 to TRBJ1-4; 10 nucleotides line up with TRBD1. This CDR3 has 16 amino acids. Unmatched junction bases numbered 4, after V lost 5 bases and J lost 1 base. The CDR3 here is CASSHRTGGTNEKLFF. The DNA of the CDR3 is TGTGCCAGCAGTCACCGGACAGGGGGAACTAATGAAAAACTGTTTTTT.

This clonotype has at least ten counts. This chain links TRBV7-2 with TRBJ2-1; 7 bases match TRBD2. Germline V lookup: CDR1 SGHTA, CDR2 FQGNSA. V was clipped by 2 bases and J by 6 bases; unmatched bases: 7. The CDR3 runs 15 residues. This CDR3 is CASSLTGGSVNEQFF. In DNA form, the CDR3 reads TGTGCCAGCAGCTTAACCGGCGGGAGTGTCAATGAGCAGTTCTTC.

This clonotype was observed at least ten times. V usage is TRBV18 and J usage is TRBJ1-2; D not resolved. Germline CDR1 and CDR2: KGHSH and LQKENI. The CDR3 loop spans 14 amino acids. The V and J ends lost 1 base and 3 bases respectively, with 9 bases between them. DNA of the CDR3: TGTGCCAGCTCACCACGGGAAGGGCACTATGGCTACACCTTC. The encoded protein is CASSPREGHYGYTF.

This clonotype was observed at least ten times. The chain joins TRBV7-3 to TRBJ1-1; D uncertain. The CDR3 is 13 amino acids. CDR1 is SGHTA, CDR2 FQGTGA, per germline. V was trimmed by 4 bases and J by 3 bases, leaving 9 bases between them. The CDR3 is CASSSHRDTEAFF. The CDR3 DNA is TGTGCCAGCAGCTCCCATAGGGACACTGAAGCTTTCTTT.

This clonotype was seen only a few times. This chain uses TRBV5-5 with TRBJ1-1; possible D gene TRBD1, 5 bases. Germline V CDR1 and CDR2: SGHKS, YYEKEE (reference sequence). The CDR3 totals 14 residues. The V end lost 1 base, the J end lost 4 bases, and 11 bases lay between the germline ends. The CDR3 DNA reads as TGTGCCAGCAGCTTGATGGGGGGGGTCACTGAAGCTTTCTTT. Translating gives CASSLMGGVTEAFF.

This clonotype was recorded at least ten times. The chain uses TRBV6-2 or TRBV6-3 and TRBJ1-5, with TRBD1 matching over 7 bases. The ends lost 5 bases at V and 0 bases at J; junction bases unmatched: 10. Per the germline V gene, CDR1 is MNHEY and CDR2 is SVGEGT. The CDR3 contains 17 residues. Here the CDR3 DNA reads TGTGCCAGCAGTCGCGACAGGGCAACTTATAGCAATCAGCCCCAGCATTTT. Translated, it gives CASSRDRATYSNQPQHF.

In this sample, this clonotype turned up a few times. The chain recombines TRBV5-1 with TRBJ2-2; D is undetermined. The germline gives CDR1 SGHRS, CDR2 YFSETQ. CDR3 size: 16 residues. V was trimmed by 1 base and J by 4 bases, leaving 14 bases between them. The CDR3 DNA sequence: TGCGCCAGCAGCTTGCGTTCTGCCCGAGGCACCGGGGAGCTGTTTTTT. This gives the protein CASSLRSARGTGELFF. The variable domain in full, completed from reference TRBV5-1 and TRBJ2-2, reads KAGVTQTPRYLIKTRGQQVTLSCSPISGHRSVSWYQQTPGQGLQFLFEYFSETQRNKGNFPGRFSGRQFSNSRSEMNVSTLELGDSALYLCASSLRSARGTGELFFGEGSRLTVL.

This clonotype showed up just once. CDR3 in DNA: TGTGCCAGCAGCCATGCCTCACGGGGGGGCTCCTACAATGAGCAGTTCTTC. Translating it yields CASSHASRGGSYNEQFF. The chain uses TRBV3-1 and TRBJ2-1; 8 bases are shared with TRBD2. The CDR3 spans 17 residues. Germline V gene sequence: CDR1 LGHDT, CDR2 YNNKEL (reference sequence). The ends lost 3 bases at V and 0 bases at J; junction bases unmatched: 7.

This clonotype has more than one count but fewer than ten. The chain couples TRBV7-3 to TRBJ2-1; maybe TRBD2 (5 bases). This CDR3 is built from 13 residues. V gave up 5 bases and J gave up 8 bases, with 13 bases separating them. Germline assignment: CDR1 SGHTA and CDR2 FQGTGA. This CDR3 reads CASSPQGSDEQFF. In DNA, the CDR3 is TGTGCCAGCAGCCCCCAAGGGAGCGATGAGCAGTTCTTC.

This clonotype has just a few counts. This chain uses TRBV7-2 with TRBJ2-3; D gene ambiguous. V was trimmed by 1 base and J by 4 bases, leaving 12 bases between them. This CDR3 spans 15 amino acids. Germline V gene data show CDR1 as SGHTA and CDR2 as FQGNSA. In nucleotides, the CDR3 is TGTGCCAGCAGCTTAGAGCAAGCGCGGCCAGATACGCAGTATTTT. Protein: CASSLEQARPDTQYF.

The chain recombines TRBV28 with TRBJ2-7; D may be TRBD1 or TRBD2 (6 bases each). Germline values: CDR1 MDHEN, CDR2 SYDVKM. The CDR3 consists of 13 residues. V gave up 8 bases and J gave up 4 bases, with 15 bases separating them. CDR3 region: CASWGAGRYEQYF. CDR3 coding DNA: TGTGCCAGCTGGGGGGCGGGAAGGTACGAGCAGTACTTC. The full variable domain, rest sourced from reference TRBV28 and TRBJ2-7, is DVKVTQSSRYLVKRTGEKVFLECVQDMDHENMFWYRQDPGLGLRLIYFSYDVKMKEKGDIPEGYSVSREKKERFSLILESASTNQTSMYLCASWGAGRYEQYFGPGTRLTVT.

This clonotype has ten or more counts. J is TRBJ1-1 and V is TRBV12-3 or TRBV12-4; tentative D call: TRBD1 (6 bases). There are 14 residues in the CDR3. Between the trimmed V and J ends, which lost 7 bases and 4 bases, there was a span of 16 bases. Here the CDR3 reads CASTPYRESTEAFF. The CDR3 bases are TGTGCCAGCACCCCCTACAGGGAAAGCACTGAAGCTTTCTTT.

This clonotype was detected a few times. This chain joins TRBV29-1 and TRBJ2-7, with 10 bases that match TRBD2. The J segment lost 3 bases and the V segment lost 6 bases, leaving 8 bases of the junction unmatched. Germline CDR1 is SQVTM and CDR2 is ANQGSEA. There are 14 residues in the CDR3. The CDR3 sequence: CSVAGTSEDYEQYF. CDR3 bases: TGCAGCGTAGCCGGGACTAGCGAGGACTACGAGCAGTACTTC.

The chain combines TRBV19 with TRBJ1-1, with D possibly matching TRBD1 (5 bases). The CDR3 sequence is 13 residues long. The ends were cut back, 6 bases at V and 4 bases at J, with 12 bases in the middle. CDR1 LNHDA and CDR2 SQIVND come from the germline V gene (reference sequence). The CDR3 nucleotides are TGTGCCAGTAGCCATGGTGGGGGCACTGAAGCTTTCTTT. Translation gives CASSHGGGTEAFF.

In this sample, this clonotype turned up many times. CDR3 nucleotides: TGTGCCACCAGCAATCGAAGACAGGGGATAAATCAGCCCCAGCATTTT. Encoded protein: CATSNRRQGINQPQHF. The chain has TRBV15 and TRBJ1-5; 8 bases map to TRBD1. With 4 bases clipped from V and 4 bases from J, the junction kept 9 bases outside the gene matches. The CDR3 contains 16 residues. Germline CDR1 is LNHNV and CDR2 is YYDKDF (reference sequence).

The V and J genes are TRBV3-1 and TRBJ2-5; TRBD2 matches 8 bases. The V gene's germline CDR1 is LGHDT and CDR2 YNNKEL (reference sequence). This CDR3 comprises 18 residues. Trimming at V came to 7 bases and at J to 4 bases, leaving 20 bases not matched to a gene. CDR3 coding DNA: TGTGCCAGCACTCAAGTCTCCGGAAGCGGGAGTGGGGGAGAGACCCAGTACTTC. Amino acid sequence: CASTQVSGSGSGGETQYF.

This clonotype was recorded at least ten times. J is TRBJ1-5 and V is TRBV29-1, with unresolved D. CDR1 and CDR2 from the germline V gene are SQVTM and ANQGSEA. V shed 6 bases and J shed 0 bases, with 12 bases lying between them. This CDR3 is built from 14 residues. CDR3 nucleotide sequence: TGCAGCGTCGGGGAAAATAATAGCAATCAGCCCCAGCATTTT. Protein product: CSVGENNSNQPQHF. The full variable domain, its missing parts supplied by reference TRBV29-1 and TRBJ1-5, is SAVISQKPSRDICQRGTSLTIQCQVDSQVTMMFWYRQQPGQSLTLIATANQGSEATYESGFVIDKFPISRPNLTFSTLTVSNMSPEDSSIYLCSVGENNSNQPQHFGDGTRLSIL.

This clonotype was counted a few times. The CDR3 bases are TGTGCCAGCAACTCCCGGAACACTGAAGCTTTCTTT. It is translated as CASNSRNTEAFF. This chain joins TRBV2 and TRBJ1-1, with D uncertain. This CDR3 region has 12 residues. Germline-derived CDR1 and CDR2 are SNHLY and FYNNEI. The V end lost 7 bases, the J end lost 1 base, and 7 bases lay between the germline ends. The full variable domain, rest sourced from reference TRBV2 and TRBJ1-1, is EPEVTQTPSHQVTQMGQEVILRCVPISNHLYFYWYRQILGQKVEFLVSFYNNEISEKSEIFDDQFSVERPDGSNFTLKIRSTKLEDSAMYFCASNSRNTEAFFGQGTRLTVV.

The V gene is TRBV20-1, the J gene TRBJ1-1, with a tentative D call TRBD1 (5 bases). CDR1 is DFQATT, CDR2 SNEGSKA, per germline (reference sequence). The CDR3 covers 13 residues. V gave up 1 base and J gave up 3 bases, with 9 bases separating them. The CDR3 DNA reads TGCAGTGCTAGAGTAAGGGGTGACACTGAAGCTTTCTTT. Protein sequence: CSARVRGDTEAFF.

The chain joins TRBV12-3 or TRBV12-4 to TRBJ1-3; 10 bases are shared with TRBD1. The CDR3 loop spans 16 amino acids. J gave up 3 bases and V 2 bases, and 4 bases lay outside the gene matches. The CDR3 DNA reads as TGTGCCAGCAGTTTACGACAGGGGGCAATTGGAAACACCATATATTTT. Amino acids: CASSLRQGAIGNTIYF.

The chain uses TRBV5-1 and TRBJ1-5; TRBD1 aligns across 7 bases. The CDR3 spans 14 residues. CDR1 and CDR2 (germline): SGHRS, YFSETQ. With V trimmed by 4 bases and J by 5 bases, 6 bases remained unmatched. This chain's CDR3 is CASSLDRADQPQHF. The CDR3 DNA is TGCGCCAGCAGCCTTGACAGGGCCGATCAGCCCCAGCATTTT.